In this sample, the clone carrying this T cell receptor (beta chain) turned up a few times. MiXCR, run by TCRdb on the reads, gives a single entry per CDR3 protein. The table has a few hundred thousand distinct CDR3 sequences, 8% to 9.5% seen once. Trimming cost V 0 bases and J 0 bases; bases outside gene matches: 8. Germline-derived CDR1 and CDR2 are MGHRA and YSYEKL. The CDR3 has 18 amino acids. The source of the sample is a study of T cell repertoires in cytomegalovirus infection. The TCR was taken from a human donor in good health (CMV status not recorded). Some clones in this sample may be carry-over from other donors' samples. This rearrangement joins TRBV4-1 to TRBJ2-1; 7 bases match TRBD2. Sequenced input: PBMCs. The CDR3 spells CASSQDWLAVNSYNEQFF. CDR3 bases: TGCGCCAGCAGCCAAGATTGGCTAGCGGTAAACTCCTACAATGAGCAGTTCTTC.